This record looks at one T cell receptor beta chain sequence and its context. This clone was observed a handful of times. The antigen it recognizes is unknown. Per-nucleotide qualities are absent, and no much larger clonotype sits a single base away. The source of the sample is a study of OX40 agonist ivuxolimab in advanced cancers. Describing the broader study: Ivuxolimab was a fully human IgG2 agonistic monoclonal antibody targeting the costimulatory receptor OX40 (CD134). Peripheral TCRbeta sequencing was intended to test whether TCR sequence diversity was altered and clonal T-cell expansion was caused by ivuxolimab. Three dose-escalation patients achieved partial responses, one with hepatocellular carcinoma and two with cutaneous melanoma. Patients were allowed to have had prior anti-PD-1, anti-PD-L1 or anti-CTLA-4 therapy, and 30% to 40% of the dose-escalation patients had been treated with checkpoint inhibitors. A male proportion of about 79% and a mean age of approximately 58 years, ranging from 23 to 79, were recorded for the dose-escalation cohort. Among the approximately 50 dose-escalation patients, roughly 20 had hepatocellular carcinoma, roughly 15 melanoma, 9 renal cell carcinoma and 9 head and neck cancer. Intravenous ivuxolimab was administered to patients every 2 weeks at six dose levels: 0.01, 0.1, 0.3, 1.5, 3 and 10 mg/kg. The paper covers the monotherapy dose-escalation part of the phase I ivuxolimab trial, which included N of about 50 patients.

The paper's findings and limits, for the study overall: Partial responders in the 0.1-3.0 mg/kg groups had among the lowest normalized peripheral clonal expansion, especially among CD8+ T cells. The antigen specificity of the clonally expanded peripheral T cells was not determined. Low levels of normalized T-cell clonal expansion were also seen in some nonresponding patients. After ivuxolimab, more expanded clones were found on average in CD8+ T cells than in CD4+ T cells. At doses from 0.1 to 3.0 mg/kg, clonal expansion was seen in both CD4+ and CD8+ blood T cells between baseline and week 6.

The trial excluded patients who had a history of autoimmune disease or were on systemic immunosuppression. Peripheral blood for TCR sequencing was collected from all dose cohorts at baseline, on cycle 4 day 1, and on cycle 7 day 1. Samples were obtained from an open-label, multicenter, first-in-human phase I dose-escalation trial of ivuxolimab. Adults with locally advanced or metastatic melanoma, renal cell, hepatocellular, or head and neck squamous cell carcinoma were enrolled in the trial. CD4+ and CD8+ T cells were sorted separately from peripheral blood before TCR sequencing. Reading the germline V gene gives CDR1 MGHRA and CDR2 YSYEKL. V loses 4 bases at its end and J loses 7 bases; junction bases beyond the gene matches: 10. CDR3 length: 17 amino acids, cysteine to phenylalanine. The DNA shown is the 51-base CDR3, in frame from base 1. To sequence the TCRbeta CDR3 region, genomic DNA was isolated from the sorted cells. The immunoSEQ Assay was used to sequence the TCRbeta CDR3 regions. In its TCRdb copy, this immuneACCESS table keeps in-frame sequences only and misses some clones. Where compared with another copy, unresolved V genes explain less than half of these, and the others have no known cause. The sample table records 73,000 or so clones; roughly 85% of these occur just once. The ten top clones hold roughly 0.75% of the sample.

The receptor was isolated from an adult with an advanced solid tumor such as melanoma, head and neck, liver or kidney cancer. The chain uses TRBV4-1 and TRBJ1-4; TRBD1 matches 12 bases in the middle. The material sequenced was CD4+ or CD8+ T cells sorted from blood, taken in a trial of the OX40 agonist ivuxolimab. The CDR3 in this case is CASSPGTGGFLGEKLFF. The sequenced DNA: TGCGCCAGCAGCCCCGGGACAGGGGGCTTCCTCGGTGAAAAACTGTTTTTT.